A selection of T cell receptor beta chains follows, all from one sample in a study of HIV-infected patients and healthy controls. A single record per CDR3 protein comes from TCRdb applying MiXCR to the 5' RACE reads. The sample lists about 15,000 distinct CDR3 sequences, 6.5% to 7.5% occurring once. What was sequenced was blood. The receptor source for this set is an adult in good health. Both conserved end residues are part of each CDR3. The D gene is left open where the match is weak. Clone size appears in some rows only: once, few, many, or a class for an expanded clone.

d_call | j_call | v_call | clone_size | cdr3_nt | cdr3_aa
NA | TRBJ2-5 | TRBV29-1 | many | TGCAGCAGCCAACAGGGCGGAGAGACCCAGTACTTC | CSSQQGGETQYF
TRBD2 | TRBJ2-5 | TRBV7-8 | many | TGTGCCAGCAGCTTAGTGTTAGCGGGGGGGCTTGAGACCCAGTACTTC | CASSLVLAGGLETQYF
TRBD1 | TRBJ2-7 | TRBV5-4 | few | TGTGCCAGCAGCTTGGGGACAGGCGAGCAGTACTTC | CASSLGTGEQYF
TRBD2 | TRBJ2-3 | TRBV18 | few | TGTGCCAGCTCACCACCTTCCCTAGCGGGAGTATCTCGACTAACCACAGATACGCAGTATTTT | CASSPPSLAGVSRLTTDTQYF
NA | TRBJ1-3 | TRBV12-3/TRBV12-4 | many | TGTGCCAGCGGGACATTGGGATCTGGAAACACCATATATTTT | CASGTLGSGNTIYF
TRBD1 | TRBJ2-5 | TRBV3-1 | NA | TGTGCCAGCAGCCAAGCTCCGACAGGGGGAGAGACCCAGTACTTC | CASSQAPTGGETQYF
NA | TRBJ2-1 | TRBV24-1 | many | TGTGCCACCAGTGATTGGGACAATTTTGAGCAGTTCTTC | CATSDWDNFEQFF
TRBD1 | TRBJ2-3 | TRBV5-4 | few | TGTGCCAGCAGCTTTGGACAGGGGGAGGTCGACACAGATACGCAGTATTTT | CASSFGQGEVDTDTQYF
TRBD1 | TRBJ2-1 | TRBV20-1 | medium-sized | TGCCTTCTCCAGGGGGCTAGCAAGCAGTTCTTC | CLLQGASKQFF
NA | TRBJ2-3 | TRBV7-9 | few | TGTGCCAGCAGCCTAGACGGGGTGAATACGCAGTATTTT | CASSLDGVNTQYF
TRBD2 | TRBJ2-1 | TRBV7-9 | many | TGTGCCAGCAGCTTAGGGGAGACTAGCGGGAGTACCGATGAGCAGTTCTTC | CASSLGETSGSTDEQFF
NA | TRBJ1-1 | TRBV14 | many | TGTGCCAGCAGCCAAGCTCGGTGGACTCTGAACACTGAAGCTTTCTTT | CASSQARWTLNTEAFF
NA | TRBJ1-2 | TRBV20-1 | many | TGCAGTGCTAGAGATCATCAGGAGCTCTATGGCTACACCTTC | CSARDHQELYGYTF
NA | TRBJ2-2 | TRBV19 | many | TGTGCCAGTAGTACGTCAGTGACTTCACCTACCGGGGAGCTGTTTTTT | CASSTSVTSPTGELFF
TRBD2 | TRBJ2-5 | TRBV20-1 | many | TGCAGTGCCCCCGGACTAGCGGGGGGGGAGGAGACCCAGTACTTC | CSAPGLAGGEETQYF
TRBD1 | TRBJ2-7 | TRBV19 | many | TGTGCCAGTAGTATAGGAGGGCCAGGACAGGGCTATGGCGAGCAGTACTTC | CASSIGGPGQGYGEQYF
NA | TRBJ1-5 | TRBV6-6 | few | TGTGCCAGCAGTAAGGATAAATATAGCAATCAGCCCCAGCATTTT | CASSKDKYSNQPQHF
TRBD1 | TRBJ1-5 | TRBV5-1 | many | TGCGCCAGCAGCCCAGGACAGGGTGGCAATCAGCCCCAGCATTTT | CASSPGQGGNQPQHF
TRBD2 | TRBJ2-3 | TRBV29-1 | NA | TGCAGCGTTGAAGGGCCTCTAGCGGGGGACCCAAGGAACACAGATACGCAGTATTTT | CSVEGPLAGDPRNTDTQYF
NA | TRBJ1-6 | TRBV7-2 | many | TGTGCCAGCAGCATCAAATCGGACAGTTCGCATTCACCCCTCCACTTT | CASSIKSDSSHSPLHF
NA | TRBJ2-2 | TRBV5-6 | many | TGTGCCAGCAGCTTTGAGCGACCAGACACCGGGGAGCTGTTTTTT | CASSFERPDTGELFF
TRBD1 | TRBJ1-4 | TRBV7-9 | few | TGTGCCAGCAGCTCTCGACAGGGGACGGTTGCAACTAATGAAAAACTGTTTTTT | CASSSRQGTVATNEKLFF
NA | TRBJ2-3 | TRBV4-3 | few | TGCGCCAGCAGCCAAGAGGGTGCCCATACCCCAACAGATACGCAGTATTTT | CASSQEGAHTPTDTQYF
NA | TRBJ1-5 | TRBV12-3/TRBV12-4 | medium-sized | TGTGCCAGCAGTATCCACGGGGCTAATCAGCCCCAGCATTTT | CASSIHGANQPQHF
NA | TRBJ1-1 | TRBV6-1 | medium-sized | TGTGCCAGCAGTGAGCGGGGGGGCGCCGGGAACACTGAAGCTTTCTTT | CASSERGGAGNTEAFF
TRBD2 | TRBJ2-1 | TRBV6-2/TRBV6-3 | many | TGTGCCAGCAGTCCCACGGGGGGGACCTACAATGAGCAGTTCTTC | CASSPTGGTYNEQFF
NA | TRBJ1-5 | TRBV30 | medium-sized | TGTGCCTGGAGTGAGGATGGGGGCAATCAGCCCCAGCATTTT | CAWSEDGGNQPQHF
TRBD2 | TRBJ2-5 | TRBV14 | NA | TGTGCCAGCAGCCAGAGGTTTACAGCGGGAGCTCAAGAGACCCAGTACTTC | CASSQRFTAGAQETQYF
NA | TRBJ2-1 | TRBV15 | many | TGTGCCACCAGCAGAGATCTTGCGGCGAGAGAGCAGTTCTTC | CATSRDLAAREQFF
NA | TRBJ2-7 | TRBV12-3/TRBV12-4 | NA | TGTGCCAGCACTCCAGGGGGAGGCCCCTACGAGCAGTACTTC | CASTPGGGPYEQYF
NA | TRBJ2-7 | TRBV27 | medium-sized | TGTGCCAGCAGGAAGCCAGGGGAGTCCTACGAGCAGTACTTC | CASRKPGESYEQYF
TRBD2 | TRBJ2-3 | TRBV12-3/TRBV12-4 | many | TGTGCCAGCAGTTTAAAGCTAGCGGGGCTCACCACAGATACGCAGTATTTT | CASSLKLAGLTTDTQYF
TRBD1 | TRBJ2-5 | TRBV9 | few | TGTGCCAGCAGCGTAGGACGACAGGGCCAAGAGACCCAGTACTTC | CASSVGRQGQETQYF
TRBD1 | TRBJ2-7 | TRBV28 | many | TGTGCCAGCAGTTACCTCCAGAACAGGGGTCGCTACGAGCAGTACTTC | CASSYLQNRGRYEQYF
NA | TRBJ2-6 | TRBV6-6 | many | TGTGCCAGCAGTTACGAGGGAGCCGGGGCCAACGTCCTGACTTTC | CASSYEGAGANVLTF
NA | TRBJ1-2 | TRBV29-1 | medium-sized | TGCAGCGGGGCAGCAGGCGGGCGAGGCTACACCTTC | CSGAAGGRGYTF
NA | TRBJ2-1 | TRBV6-2/TRBV6-3 | many | TGTGCCAGCAGTAAAACCTCAGCGGACTACAATGAGCAGTTCTTC | CASSKTSADYNEQFF
NA | TRBJ2-1 | TRBV7-8 | many | TGTGCCAGCAACTTAGGAGGATCCTACAATGAGCAGTTCTTC | CASNLGGSYNEQFF
NA | TRBJ2-3 | TRBV25-1 | many | TGTGCCAGCAGTGACCCCCGGACATACGCAGATACGCAGTATTTT | CASSDPRTYADTQYF
NA | TRBJ2-1 | TRBV7-9 | few | TGTGCCAGCAGCCAAGGCTGGGGTTCCTACAATGAGCAGTTCTTC | CASSQGWGSYNEQFF
TRBD1 | TRBJ2-1 | TRBV7-2 | few | TGTGCCAGCAGCTTGGACAGGACCTCCGGCAATGAGCAGTTCTTC | CASSLDRTSGNEQFF
NA | TRBJ2-4 | TRBV11-2 | many | TGTGCCAGCAGCTTAGATCACGGGACTCCTATAGCCAAAAACATTCAGTACTTC | CASSLDHGTPIAKNIQYF
NA | TRBJ2-4 | TRBV30 | medium-sized | TGTGCCTGGAGTGTAACCTCAAACATTCAGTACTTC | CAWSVTSNIQYF
NA | TRBJ2-7 | TRBV4-3 | medium-sized | TGCGCCAGCAGCCAAGATCTAGCGGGACAGGGCGGCGAGCAGTACTTC | CASSQDLAGQGGEQYF
TRBD1 | TRBJ1-2 | TRBV4-3 | many | TGCGCCAGCAGCCAAGCGGGGACAGGGGTTGGCTACACCTTC | CASSQAGTGVGYTF
TRBD1 | TRBJ1-4 | TRBV20-1 | medium-sized | TGCAGTGCTGTCCCGGGACAGGGGTTAGAAAAACTGTTTTTT | CSAVPGQGLEKLFF
NA | TRBJ2-7 | TRBV19 | medium-sized | TGTGCCAGTAGCCCCAATTCCTACGAGCAGTACTTC | CASSPNSYEQYF
NA | TRBJ2-3 | TRBV28 | many | TGTGCCAGCAGTTTTTGTAACTACTGCACAGATACGCAGTATTTT | CASSFCNYCTDTQYF
NA | TRBJ2-4 | TRBV6-1 | many | TGTGCCAGCAGTCCGAGGACTCGCTCTGCCGAAAACATTCAGTACTTC | CASSPRTRSAENIQYF
TRBD2 | TRBJ2-2 | TRBV20-1 | many | TGCAGTGCTAGACCAAAAGGGACTAGGAAGAACACCGGGGAGCTGTTTTTT | CSARPKGTRKNTGELFF
TRBD1 | TRBJ2-1 | TRBV12-3/TRBV12-4 | many | TGTGCCAGCAGTCCCCACAGGGGGGATTACAATGAGCAGTTCTTC | CASSPHRGDYNEQFF
NA | TRBJ2-3 | TRBV27 | many | TGTGCCAGCAGTTTAACCAACACAGATACGCAGTATTTT | CASSLTNTDTQYF
NA | TRBJ1-4 | TRBV9 | NA | TGTGCCAGCAGCGTAGGCGCGTCGAACGAGGAGAAACTGTTTTTT | CASSVGASNEEKLFF
NA | TRBJ1-2 | TRBV6-4 | many | TGTGCCAGCAGTGAAGGTCCAGATTATGGCTACACCTTC | CASSEGPDYGYTF
NA | TRBJ2-7 | TRBV29-1 | few | TGCAGCGCCACGTTACACAAAGAATACGAGCAGTACTTC | CSATLHKEYEQYF
NA | TRBJ1-2 | TRBV20-1 | many | TGCAGTGCTAGGTCCGCCGCTAACTATGGCTACACCTTC | CSARSAANYGYTF
TRBD2 | TRBJ2-1 | TRBV20-1 | medium-sized | TGCAGTGCTACTACTAGCGGGAGGTCGTATGAGCAGTTCTTC | CSATTSGRSYEQFF
NA | TRBJ1-5 | TRBV6-2/TRBV6-3 | many | TGTGCCAGCAGTTTCAGCAGTGCCTGGGTGTTGCATCAGCCCCAGCATTTT | CASSFSSAWVLHQPQHF
NA | TRBJ1-4 | TRBV2 | many | TGTGCCAGCAGCCTGGCTTACGAAAAACTGTTTTTT | CASSLAYEKLFF